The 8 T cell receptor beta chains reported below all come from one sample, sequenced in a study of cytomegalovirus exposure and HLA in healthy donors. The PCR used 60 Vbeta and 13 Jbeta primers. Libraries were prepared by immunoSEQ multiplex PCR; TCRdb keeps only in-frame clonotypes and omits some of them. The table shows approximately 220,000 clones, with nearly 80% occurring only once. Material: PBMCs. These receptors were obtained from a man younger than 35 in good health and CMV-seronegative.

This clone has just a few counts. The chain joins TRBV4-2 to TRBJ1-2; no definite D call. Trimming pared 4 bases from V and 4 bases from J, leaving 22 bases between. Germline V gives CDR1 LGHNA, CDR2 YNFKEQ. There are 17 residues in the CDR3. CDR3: CASSPRGEDSPSYGYTF. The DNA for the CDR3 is TGTGCCAGCAGCCCGCGGGGTGAGGACTCTCCCAGCTATGGCTACACCTTC.

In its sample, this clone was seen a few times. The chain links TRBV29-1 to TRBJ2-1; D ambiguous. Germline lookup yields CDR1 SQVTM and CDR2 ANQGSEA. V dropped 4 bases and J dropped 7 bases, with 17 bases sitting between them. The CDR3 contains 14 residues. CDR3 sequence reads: CSVGRGVIQNEQFF. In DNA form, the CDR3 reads TGCAGCGTTGGGCGCGGAGTTATCCAAAATGAGCAGTTCTTC.

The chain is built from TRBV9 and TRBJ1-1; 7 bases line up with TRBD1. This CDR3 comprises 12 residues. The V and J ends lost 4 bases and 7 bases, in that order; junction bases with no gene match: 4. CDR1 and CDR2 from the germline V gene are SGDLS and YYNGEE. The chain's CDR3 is CASSTRQGEAFF. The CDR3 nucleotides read TGTGCCAGCAGCACCCGACAGGGTGAAGCTTTCTTT.

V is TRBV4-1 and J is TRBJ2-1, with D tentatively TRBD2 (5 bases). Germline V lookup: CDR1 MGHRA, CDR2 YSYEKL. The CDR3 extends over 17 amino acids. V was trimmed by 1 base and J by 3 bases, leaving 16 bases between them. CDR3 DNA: TGCGCCAGCAGCCAAGTTGGGATCCGGGATAGCTACAATGAGCAGTTCTTC. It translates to CASSQVGIRDSYNEQFF.

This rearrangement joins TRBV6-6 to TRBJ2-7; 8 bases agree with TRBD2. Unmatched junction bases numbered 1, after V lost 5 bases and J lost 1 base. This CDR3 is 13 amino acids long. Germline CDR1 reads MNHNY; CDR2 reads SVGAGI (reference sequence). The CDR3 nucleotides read TGTGCCAGCAGTCGGGAGGGATCCTACGAGCAGTACTTC. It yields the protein CASSREGSYEQYF.

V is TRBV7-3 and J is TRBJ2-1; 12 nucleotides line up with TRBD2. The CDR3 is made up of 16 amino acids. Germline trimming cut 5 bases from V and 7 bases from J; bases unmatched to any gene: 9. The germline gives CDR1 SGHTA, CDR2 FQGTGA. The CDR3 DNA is TGTGCCAGCAGCGCCCCAGGACTAGCGGGGAAAAATGAGCAGTTCTTC. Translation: CASSAPGLAGKNEQFF.

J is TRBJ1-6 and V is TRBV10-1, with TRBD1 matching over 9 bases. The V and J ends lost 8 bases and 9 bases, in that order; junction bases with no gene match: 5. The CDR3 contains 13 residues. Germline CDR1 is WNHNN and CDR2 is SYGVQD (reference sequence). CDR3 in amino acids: CASRDRGGSPLHF. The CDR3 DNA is TGCGCCAGCCGAGACAGGGGGGGTTCACCCCTCCACTTT.

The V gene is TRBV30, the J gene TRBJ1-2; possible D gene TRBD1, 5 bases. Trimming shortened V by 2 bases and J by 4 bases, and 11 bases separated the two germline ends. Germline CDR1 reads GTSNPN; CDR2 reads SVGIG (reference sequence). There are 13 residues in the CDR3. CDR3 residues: CAWSRDRPYGYTF. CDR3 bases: TGTGCCTGGAGTAGAGACAGACCCTATGGCTACACCTTC.